This entry lists 25 T cell receptor beta chains sequenced from one sample in a study of T cells in Graves' hyperthyroidism and ophthalmopathy. RNA transcripts gave rise to amplified TCR beta CDR3 regions. Using the HTBI primer set, a first-round RT-PCR was run on the TCR CDR3. TCRdb called the multiplex PCR reads again in MiXCR, with one record for every CDR3 protein. The sample consists of a few hundred thousand distinct CDR3 sequences, approximately 44% of them appearing once. Sequenced input: peripheral blood or thyroid tissue (not recorded which). All receptors derive from a young woman with Graves' hyperthyroidism.

On this clonotype: A much larger clone differs by one base, so this may be a read error. The chain is built from TRBV4-3 and TRBJ1-6; no definite D call. The CDR3 is 16 residues long. Germline V gene sequence: CDR1 LGHNA, CDR2 YSLEER. The V end lost 3 bases, the J end lost 8 bases, and 17 bases lay between the germline ends. The CDR3 reads CASSHKRGKDDSPLHF. The CDR3 nucleotides are TGCGCCAGCAGCCATAAGCGGGGAAAGGATGATTCACCCCTCCACTTT.

This rearrangement joins TRBV29-1 to TRBJ2-7; 8 bases match TRBD1. Germline-derived CDR1 and CDR2 are SQVTM and ANQGSEA. Trimming cost V 4 bases and J 5 bases; bases outside gene matches: 4. This CDR3 is 12 amino acids long. DNA for the CDR3: TGCAGCGTTGGACAGGGGCGCCACGAGCAGTACTTC. This sequence encodes CSVGQGRHEQYF.

This clonotype appeared many times. The rearrangement joins TRBV20-1 to TRBJ1-5, with D perhaps TRBD1 (6 bases). Trimming removed 1 base at V and 8 bases at J, with 21 bases between. The CDR3 spans 16 residues. The germline V gene encodes CDR1 DFQATT and CDR2 SNEGSKA (reference sequence). This CDR3 is CSARGAPSSRGEPQHF. In DNA, the CDR3 is TGCAGTGCTAGAGGGGCCCCGTCTTCCAGGGGCGAGCCCCAGCATTTT.

Turning to this clonotype: A much larger clone differs from this one at a single base, so this may be a read error. V usage is TRBV12-5 and J usage is TRBJ1-1; TRBD1 matches at 7 bases. The germline gives CDR1 LGHNT, CDR2 FRNRAP. The CDR3 length is 16 residues. V dropped 2 bases and J dropped 1; count of bases not matched to a gene: 7. CDR3 coding DNA: TGTGCTAGTGGTTTGTGGACAGGTCGAGAGAACACTGAAGCTTTCTTT. Protein: CASGLWTGRENTEAFF.

V is TRBV15 and J is TRBJ2-7, with TRBD1 identical over 9 bases. Unmatched junction bases numbered 6, after V lost 5 bases and J lost 1 base. The length of the CDR3 is 15 residues. Germline loops: CDR1 LNHNV, CDR2 YYDKDF (reference sequence). The CDR3 bases are TGTGCCACCAGCTGGCGACAGGGGGAGTCCTACGAGCAGTACTTC. It specifies CATSWRQGESYEQYF.

This clonotype was observed many times. Here the CDR3 reads CASSLAPGTGGNEQYF. CDR3 coding DNA: TGCGCCAGCAGCTTGGCCCCTGGGACAGGGGGGAACGAGCAGTACTTC. The chain has TRBV5-1 and TRBJ2-7; 11 bases line up with TRBD1. V was pared by 0 bases and J by 5 bases, with 7 bases of the junction left unmatched. The CDR3 totals 16 residues. The germline V gene has CDR1 SGHRS and CDR2 YFSETQ.

V is TRBV15 and J is TRBJ1-1; no reliable D call. Trimming removed 1 base at V and 3 bases at J, with 6 bases between. There are 13 residues in the CDR3. CDR1 is LNHNV, CDR2 YYDKDF, per germline (reference sequence). CDR3 amino acids: CATSRAPDTEAFF. The CDR3 DNA reads as TGTGCCACCAGCAGAGCCCCGGACACTGAAGCTTTCTTT.

The rearrangement links TRBV30 to TRBJ1-3; D gene ambiguous. CDR1 GTSNPN and CDR2 SVGIG come from the germline V gene (reference sequence). CDR3 length: 13 residues. V was shortened by 0 bases and J by 0 bases, with 3 bases between the two germline ends. CDR3 in amino acids: CAWSVASGNTIYF. CDR3 coding DNA: TGTGCCTGGAGTGTTGCCTCTGGAAACACCATATATTTT. The entire variable domain, with the rest obtained from reference TRBV30 and TRBJ1-3, is as follows: SQTIHQWPATLVQPVGSPLSLECTVEGTSNPNLYWYRQAAGRGLQLLFYSVGIGQISSEVPQNLSASRPQDRQFILSSKKLLLSDSGFYLCAWSVASGNTIYFGEGSWLTVV.

The chain carries TRBV20-1 and TRBJ1-2; a weak D match, TRBD1 (6 bases). CDR3 size: 12 residues. V was pared by 1 base and J by 7 bases, with 10 bases between. Germline V lookup: CDR1 DFQATT, CDR2 SNEGSKA (reference sequence). CDR3 sequence reads: CSARVGGLGYTF. CDR3 nucleotide sequence: TGCAGTGCTAGAGTTGGGGGGCTTGGCTACACCTTC.

The V and J genes are TRBV24-1 and TRBJ1-2; D is perhaps TRBD1 (6 bases). V was clipped by 1 base and J by 2 bases, with 16 bases between them. CDR1 is KGHDR, CDR2 SFDVKD, per germline. CDR3 length: 17 amino acids. In nucleotides, the CDR3 is TGTGCCACCAGTGATTTAGGGCGGCAGGGGCAGAACTATGGCTACACCTTC. It translates to CATSDLGRQGQNYGYTF.

This clonotype was found a few times. The chain employs TRBV12-3 or TRBV12-4 and TRBJ2-5, with TRBD1 matching 11 bases. The CDR3 runs 15 residues. The J segment lost 7 bases and the V segment lost 5 bases, leaving 9 bases of the junction unmatched. CDR3 in DNA: TGTGCCAGCAGTGTCCGGACAGGGGGCAGGGGGACCCAGTACTTC. Amino acid sequence: CASSVRTGGRGTQYF.

As regards this clonotype: Compared with germline, one end of the junction differs, possibly owing to a read error. J is TRBJ2-7 and V is TRBV7-8; 7 bases are shared with TRBD2. This CDR3 is 13 amino acids long. From germline, CDR1 is SGHVS and CDR2 FQNEAQ. For the CDR3, the DNA is TGCGCCAGCGGCCTGGGACTACGGAGCGAGCAGTACTTC. Its protein product is CASGLGLRSEQYF.

As for this clonotype: Its ends do not fully match the called genes, so a read error is possible. The chain employs TRBV5-1 and TRBJ1-1; D gene unclear. The CDR3 consists of 13 residues. Germline CDR1 reads SGHRS; CDR2 reads YFSETQ. The CDR3 spells CANSVTVNTEAFF. For the CDR3, the DNA is TGCGCCAACAGCGTGACGGTGAACACTGAAGCTTTCTTT.

This clonotype was picked up many times. The V call is TRBV7-9, the J call TRBJ2-7; 7 bases agree with TRBD1. Germline trimming cut 5 bases from V and 2 bases from J; bases unmatched to any gene: 9. Germline lookup yields CDR1 SEHNR and CDR2 FQNEAQ (reference sequence). This CDR3 comprises 15 residues. Written as DNA, the CDR3 is TGTGCCAGCAGCCCTATCTTGGACAGGACCTACGAGCAGTACTTC. As protein: CASSPILDRTYEQYF.

This clonotype was detected ten times or more. This chain uses TRBV10-2 with TRBJ2-7; D is undetermined. This CDR3 has 14 residues. Germline V gene sequence: CDR1 WSHSY, CDR2 SAAADI. The V end was cut by 3 bases, the J end by 2 bases, with 11 bases between. CDR3 bases: TGCGCCAGCAGTGACCCCAGCCAGGCCTACGAGCAGTACTTC. Its translation: CASSDPSQAYEQYF.

V usage is TRBV7-2 and J usage is TRBJ2-3, with 7 bases identical to TRBD2. Germline assignment: CDR1 SGHTA and CDR2 FQGNSA. The CDR3 has 17 amino acids. The trim removed 3 bases at V and 3 bases at J, leaving 12 bases unmatched. CDR3 amino acids: CASSFVLREGLTDTQYF. CDR3 bases: TGTGCCAGCAGCTTCGTTTTGAGGGAGGGCCTGACAGATACGCAGTATTTT.

This clonotype was picked up many times. J is TRBJ1-6 and V is TRBV6-5; no clear D gene. CDR1 and CDR2 from the germline V gene are MNHEY and SVGAGI. The CDR3 has 12 amino acids. The V end was cut by 0 bases, the J end by 10 bases, with 4 bases between. DNA for the CDR3: TGTGCCAGCAGTTACTCGAACTCACCCCTCCACTTT. Translation: CASSYSNSPLHF.

There are many counts of this clonotype. V is TRBV6-5 and J is TRBJ1-5; perhaps TRBD1 as D (5 bases). The CDR3 loop spans 12 amino acids. V lost 7 bases, J lost 5 bases, and 9 bases lay in between. CDR1 MNHEY and CDR2 SVGAGI come from the germline V gene. CDR3: CASTGGYQPQHF. CDR3 DNA sequence: TGTGCCAGCACGGGGGGATATCAGCCCCAGCATTTT.

The rearrangement joins TRBV4-2 to TRBJ2-7, with D perhaps TRBD1 or TRBD2 (5 bases each). V gave up 4 bases and J gave up 2 bases, with 15 bases separating them. The CDR3 sequence is 15 residues long. Germline values: CDR1 LGHNA, CDR2 YNFKEQ. As DNA, the CDR3 is TGTGCCAGCAGCCCCGGGGCCACGGCGACCTACGAGCAGTACTTC. It encodes CASSPGATATYEQYF.

The rearrangement links TRBV7-2 to TRBJ2-1; unclear D gene. Germline CDR1 is SGHTA and CDR2 is FQGNSA. V was clipped by 0 bases and J by 6 bases, with 6 bases between them. The CDR3 sequence is 13 residues long. In nucleotides, the CDR3 is TGTGCCAGCAGCTTAGCGCTAGTCAATGAGCAGTTCTTC. This encodes CASSLALVNEQFF.

The chain carries TRBV29-1 and TRBJ1-5; a weak D match, TRBD1 (6 bases). The CDR3 consists of 14 residues. The germline V gene has CDR1 SQVTM and CDR2 ANQGSEA. Trimming removed 5 bases at V and 4 bases at J, with 15 bases between. The CDR3 here is CSVTGSAANQPQHF. In DNA, the CDR3 is TGCAGCGTTACAGGGTCGGCCGCAAATCAGCCCCAGCATTTT.

This sequence joins TRBV7-2 and TRBJ2-7; tentative D call: TRBD1 (5 bases). The CDR3 has 16 amino acids. V dropped 1 base and J dropped 7 bases, with 20 bases sitting between them. The germline CDR1 and CDR2 sequences are SGHTA and FQGNSA. CDR3 nucleotide sequence: TGTGCCAGCAGCTTAGTCGGCGGACAAACCTACAATGAGCAGTACTTC. It specifies CASSLVGGQTYNEQYF.

The V call is TRBV12-3 or TRBV12-4, the J call TRBJ1-5, with TRBD1 identical over 9 bases. This CDR3 contains 15 residues. The V gene end was trimmed by 3 bases and the J gene end by 6 bases; junction bases not matched to a gene: 6. The DNA of the CDR3 is TGTGCCAGCAGTTTGGACGGGACAGGGAGTCAGCCCCAGCATTTT. Translated, it gives CASSLDGTGSQPQHF.

This clonotype has a count of ten or more. The chain links TRBV11-3 to TRBJ2-7; 7 positions match TRBD2. The V and J ends lost 6 bases and 0 bases, in that order; junction bases with no gene match: 5. The CDR3 covers 14 residues. Germline CDR1 SGHNT, CDR2 YENEEA. The CDR3 DNA is TGTGCCAGCAGGAGCGGGAACAGCTCCTACGAGCAGTACTTC. Protein: CASRSGNSSYEQYF. Combining the CDR3 with reference TRBV11-3 and TRBJ2-7 gives the whole variable domain EAGVVQSPRYKIIEKKQPVAFWCNPISGHNTLYWYLQNLGQGPELLIRYENEEAVDDSQLPKDRFSAERLKGVDSTLKIQPAELGDSAVYLCASRSGNSSYEQYFGPGTRLTVT.

This clonotype was seen at least ten times. CDR3 in DNA: TGCAGCGTTTCTCGGGACCCGTACTCCTACGAGCAGTACTTC. It codes for CSVSRDPYSYEQYF. J is TRBJ2-7 and V is TRBV29-1; D is perhaps TRBD1 or TRBD2 (5 bases each). The germline V gene encodes CDR1 SQVTM and CDR2 ANQGSEA. This CDR3 contains 14 residues. V was cut by 5 bases and J by 0 bases, with 14 bases left in between.